A single sample is the source of the 24 T cell receptor beta chains below, sequenced in a study of radiation and T cells in renal cell carcinoma. As to treatment: treatment-naive control, cytoreductive nephrectomy. Assay: immunoSEQ multiplex PCR; the TCRdb copy retains only in-frame clones and omits some. The sample has about 15,000 clones, less than 75% seen once; the top ten hold 17%. The material sequenced was tumor tissue, taken from a patient whose treatment was nephrectomy without radiotherapy. The receptors derive from a man aged 55-75 years with renal cell carcinoma.

This clone occurred a few times. The chain combines TRBV5-1 with TRBJ2-7, with D possibly matching TRBD1 (6 bases). CDR1 is SGHRS, CDR2 YFSETQ, per germline. Trimming took off 4 bases at V and 0 bases at J, with 14 bases between the two ends. The CDR3 is 15 amino acids. The CDR3, as DNA: TGCGCCAGCAGCAAGGACAGACAAACCTCCTACGAGCAGTACTTC. Translating it yields CASSKDRQTSYEQYF.

The chain links TRBV29-1 to TRBJ2-3; TRBD2 might be the D (5 bases). This CDR3 contains 10 residues. Trimming left V 7 bases short and J 5 bases short, with 7 bases between. The V gene's germline CDR1 is SQVTM and CDR2 ANQGSEA. The CDR3 protein is CSAGEDTQYF. The CDR3 DNA reads TGCAGCGCCGGGGAAGATACGCAGTATTTT.

In its sample, this clone was seen a few times. The V call is TRBV7-9, the J call TRBJ2-1; D gene unclear. Trimming removed 1 base from V and 5 bases from J, with 3 bases in between. CDR1 is SEHNR, CDR2 FQNEAQ, per germline (reference sequence). The CDR3 is made up of 12 amino acids. For the CDR3, the DNA is TGTGCCAGCAGCTTAGTGAACAATGAGCAGTTCTTC. Its translation: CASSLVNNEQFF.

The genes are TRBV29-1 and TRBJ1-1; no firm D call. This CDR3 region has 10 residues. V shed 6 bases and J shed 8 bases, with 10 bases lying between them. Per germline, CDR1 SQVTM and CDR2 ANQGSEA. In DNA form, the CDR3 reads TGCAGCGTCGGTACCGGGGAAGCTTTCTTT. Translation: CSVGTGEAFF.

This clone was found a few times. This sequence joins TRBV7-9 and TRBJ1-4; TRBD1 matches 10 bases. The V and J ends lost 4 bases and 8 bases, in that order; junction bases with no gene match: 4. Germline assignment: CDR1 SEHNR and CDR2 FQNEAQ (reference sequence). This CDR3 spans 14 amino acids. CDR3 residues: CASSSGTGDEKLFF. The DNA of the CDR3 is TGTGCCAGCAGCTCCGGGACAGGGGACGAAAAACTGTTTTTT.

In this sample, this clone is medium-sized. The chain links TRBV11-2 to TRBJ2-6; no reliable D call. The V gene lost 2 bases and the J gene lost 1 base, with 9 bases spanning the gap. The CDR3 runs to 16 residues. The germline CDR1 and CDR2 sequences are SGHAT and FQNNGV. CDR3 DNA sequence: TGTGCCAGCAGCTTAAACTACATGTCTGGGGCCAACGTCCTGACTTTC. Protein sequence: CASSLNYMSGANVLTF.

The chain links TRBV11-1 to TRBJ1-1; a possible D gene is TRBD1 (6 bases). The V end lost 2 bases, the J end lost 1 base, and 11 bases lay between the germline ends. From germline, CDR1 is SGHAT and CDR2 FQDESV (reference sequence). The CDR3 is made up of 15 amino acids. This CDR3 reads CASSLIGQRNTEAFF. The CDR3 nucleotides read TGTGCCAGCAGCTTAATAGGACAGAGGAACACTGAAGCTTTCTTT. Looking up the rest from reference TRBV11-1 and TRBJ1-1 gives the full variable domain: EAEVAQSPRYKITEKSQAVAFWCDPISGHATLYWYRQILGQGPELLVQFQDESVVDDSQLPKDRFSAERLKGVDSTLKIQPAELGDSAMYLCASSLIGQRNTEAFFGQGTRLTVV.

This clone was counted between two and nine times. Other nucleotide sequences from this sample produce the same CDR3. The chain's CDR3 is CATSRGETGHEQYF. The CDR3 DNA sequence: TGTGCCACCAGCAGAGGGGAAACAGGGCACGAGCAGTACTTC. The genes are TRBV15 and TRBJ2-7, with D possibly being TRBD1 (6 bases). Germline CDR1 LNHNV, CDR2 YYDKDF (reference sequence). The CDR3 has 14 residues. With 1 base removed from V and 5 bases from J, the gap between germline ends came to 12 bases.

This clone was counted a few times. The V call is TRBV5-4, the J call TRBJ1-1, with 8 bases identical to TRBD1. The CDR3 has 15 amino acids. Trimming at V came to 4 bases and at J to 3 bases, leaving 8 bases not matched to a gene. Germline loops: CDR1 SGHNT, CDR2 YYREEE (reference sequence). The CDR3 is CASSLYGQGYTEAFF. The CDR3 bases are TGTGCCAGCAGCCTATATGGACAGGGCTACACTGAAGCTTTCTTT.

The V gene is TRBV7-9, the J gene TRBJ2-1; D is unclear. This CDR3 region has 13 residues. Germline CDR1 SEHNR, CDR2 FQNEAQ (reference sequence). The V end was cut by 8 bases, the J end by 0 bases, with 8 bases between. The CDR3 DNA reads as TGTGCCAGCCTCGGTCCCTCCTACAATGAGCAGTTCTTC. Amino acids: CASLGPSYNEQFF.

By frequency in the sample, this clone is medium-sized. This chain links TRBV28 with TRBJ1-1; D might be TRBD1 (5 bases). CDR1 is MDHEN and CDR2 is SYDVKM in the germline V gene. Trimming pared 6 bases from V and 1 base from J, leaving 9 bases between. The CDR3 has 13 amino acids. The CDR3 loop reads CASRVTANTEAFF. In nucleotides, the CDR3 is TGTGCCAGCAGGGTGACAGCGAACACTGAAGCTTTCTTT. Full variable domain (rest looked up from reference TRBV28 and TRBJ1-1): DVKVTQSSRYLVKRTGEKVFLECVQDMDHENMFWYRQDPGLGLRLIYFSYDVKMKEKGDIPEGYSVSREKKERFSLILESASTNQTSMYLCASRVTANTEAFFGQGTRLTVV.

This rearrangement joins TRBV4-3 to TRBJ2-3; TRBD2 agrees at 8 bases. The germline V gene encodes CDR1 LGHNA and CDR2 YSLEER. Germline trimming cut 3 bases from V and 9 bases from J; bases unmatched to any gene: 11. The CDR3 runs to 15 residues. The CDR3 nucleotides read TGCGCCAGCAGCCAGGGGATAGCGGGGTTCGGGACGCAGTATTTT. Residues: CASSQGIAGFGTQYF.

The chain employs TRBV4-2 and TRBJ2-1; 10 bases line up with TRBD2. The CDR3 is 15 residues long. Germline CDR1 reads LGHNA; CDR2 reads YNFKEQ. The J segment lost 2 bases and the V segment lost 4 bases, leaving 2 bases of the junction unmatched. The CDR3 DNA sequence: TGTGCCAGCAGCCTGAGCGGGGGGGCCTACAATGAGCAGTTCTTC. Protein: CASSLSGGAYNEQFF.

This clone was observed a few times. The chain carries TRBV27 and TRBJ1-2; tentatively, D is TRBD1 (5 bases). Germline loops: CDR1 MNHEY, CDR2 SMNVEV (reference sequence). The CDR3 spans 14 residues. V lost 6 bases and J lost 6, with 17 bases in between. CDR3 DNA sequence: TGTGCCAGCAGCAGACGGGGCACCGGAGATGGCTACACCTTC. This translates into CASSRRGTGDGYTF.

V usage is TRBV9 and J usage is TRBJ2-1; D gene uncertain. CDR3 length: 13 residues. In germline, CDR1 is SGDLS, CDR2 YYNGEE. V was cut by 0 bases and J by 8 bases, with 9 bases left in between. The DNA of the CDR3 is TGTGCCAGCAGCGTAGGGCAGGATGATGAGCAGTTCTTC. Encoded protein: CASSVGQDDEQFF.

This clone rates as medium-sized (0.01 to 0.1%). The chain couples TRBV4-3 to TRBJ2-1, with 11 bases aligning to TRBD2. The CDR3 contains 15 residues. Per germline, CDR1 LGHNA and CDR2 YSLEER. V shed 3 bases, J shed 12 bases, and the junction held 10 bases outside the gene matches. The CDR3 here is CASSQYDLAGGRQFF. In DNA form, the CDR3 reads TGCGCCAGCAGCCAGTATGATCTAGCGGGAGGTCGGCAGTTCTTC.

CDR3 in DNA: TGTGCCAGCAGTTTAGGTGGGGGATACGAGCAGTACTTC. Translating it yields CASSLGGGYEQYF. The chain recombines TRBV27 with TRBJ2-7, with D perhaps matching TRBD1 or TRBD2 (5 bases each). The CDR3 is 13 residues long. CDR1 and CDR2 (germline): MNHEY, SMNVEV (reference sequence). V lost 2 bases to trimming and J lost 4 bases, with 9 bases between them.

J is TRBJ2-3 and V is TRBV2, with 9 bases fitting TRBD2. V lost 4 bases, J lost 2 bases, and 4 bases stayed unmatched. The V gene's germline CDR1 is SNHLY and CDR2 FYNNEI. The CDR3 has 15 residues. CDR3 loop: CASSGLAGFTDTQYF. The CDR3 DNA reads TGTGCCAGCAGTGGGCTAGCGGGGTTCACAGATACGCAGTATTTT.

V is TRBV6-1 and J is TRBJ2-2; 8 bases agree with TRBD1. CDR1 is MNHNS, CDR2 SASEGT, per germline. The CDR3 has 15 amino acids. The V and J ends lost 10 bases and 3 bases, in that order; junction bases with no gene match: 10. This CDR3 reads CATQAPQGDTGELFF. As DNA, the CDR3 is TGTGCCACGCAGGCCCCACAGGGGGACACCGGGGAGCTGTTTTTT.

This clone was detected only once. The chain carries TRBV18 and TRBJ2-7, with TRBD1 as a possible D gene (6 bases). This CDR3 has 20 amino acids. CDR1 and CDR2 from the germline V gene are KGHSH and LQKENI. V was trimmed by 3 bases and J by 2 bases, leaving 29 bases between them. The CDR3: CASSPTGGYSGATPPYEQYF. The DNA of the CDR3 is TGTGCCAGCTCACCGACAGGAGGATATTCCGGGGCCACCCCACCCTACGAGCAGTACTTC.

This chain uses TRBV18 with TRBJ1-2; 10 bases map to TRBD1. Unmatched junction bases numbered 12, after V lost 5 bases and J lost 6 bases. The CDR3 totals 16 residues. The germline V gene has CDR1 KGHSH and CDR2 LQKENI. The CDR3 is CASSSSGTGATNGYTF. CDR3 DNA: TGTGCCAGCTCAAGCAGCGGGACAGGGGCAACCAATGGCTACACCTTC.

This chain joins TRBV2 and TRBJ2-4, with D uncertain. Trimming cost V 3 bases and J 1 base, with 7 bases left between them. The CDR3 totals 14 residues. Per the germline V gene, CDR1 is SNHLY and CDR2 is FYNNEI. CDR3 nucleotides: TGTGCCAGCAGTGAGTGGCAGGCCAAAAACATTCAGTACTTC. This encodes CASSEWQAKNIQYF.

This chain connects TRBV5-1 to TRBJ1-2, with 10 bases matching TRBD1. The germline CDR1 and CDR2 sequences are SGHRS and YFSETQ. The CDR3 is 15 amino acids. V shed 5 bases, J shed 6 bases, and the junction held 10 bases outside the gene matches. CDR3 sequence reads: CASSRTGGSRDGYTF. CDR3 sequence (DNA): TGCGCCAGCAGTCGGACAGGGGGAAGCCGGGATGGCTACACCTTC.

This chain joins TRBV19 and TRBJ1-1, with TRBD1 as a possible D gene (5 bases). The length of the CDR3 is 11 residues. V lost 8 bases and J lost 9, with 13 bases in between. Germline CDR1 reads LNHDA; CDR2 reads SQIVND (reference sequence). The CDR3 nucleotides are TGTGCCAGTTCATTCGTGGGACAAGCTTTCTTT. Amino acid sequence: CASSFVGQAFF.